Following are 25 T cell receptor beta chains from one sample sequenced in a study of blood T cell repertoires in COVID-19. Assay: immunoSEQ multiplex PCR; the TCRdb copy retains only in-frame clones and omits some. The sample has 200,000 to 300,000 clones; 75% to 85% are singletons. The sequenced sample was peripheral blood. These receptor sequences come from a woman in her sixties with active or convalescent COVID-19.

The V gene is TRBV5-1, the J gene TRBJ2-1; 9 bases fit TRBD2. J was trimmed by 11 bases and V by 0 bases; bases with no gene match: 15. This CDR3 spans 17 amino acids. CDR1 SGHRS and CDR2 YFSETQ come from the germline V gene. The CDR3 loop reads CASSLEPLSGGPSKQFF. The DNA for the CDR3 is TGCGCCAGCAGCTTGGAACCGTTGAGCGGGGGGCCGTCGAAGCAGTTCTTC.

This clone was seen a single time. The genes are TRBV28 and TRBJ2-1; 8 positions agree with TRBD1. V gave up 8 bases and J gave up 4 bases; unmatched junction bases: 13. CDR1 and CDR2 (germline): MDHEN, SYDVKM. The CDR3 is 16 amino acids. The CDR3 nucleotides are TGTGCCAGCCCTGCCCCAGGGGGCGCAAATTACAATGAGCAGTTCTTC. It encodes CASPAPGGANYNEQFF. Filled out from reference TRBV28 and TRBJ2-1, the complete variable domain reads DVKVTQSSRYLVKRTGEKVFLECVQDMDHENMFWYRQDPGLGLRLIYFSYDVKMKEKGDIPEGYSVSREKKERFSLILESASTNQTSMYLCASPAPGGANYNEQFFGPGTRLTVL.

The chain combines TRBV10-3 with TRBJ2-7, with 8 bases identical to TRBD1. V shed 11 bases and J 0 bases; nucleotides not matched to a gene: 9. This CDR3 contains 14 residues. Germline values: CDR1 ENHRY, CDR2 SYGVKD. The CDR3, as DNA: TGTGCCCTCTCTACAGGGGGGAGCTCCTACGAGCAGTACTTC. Translating gives CALSTGGSSYEQYF.

The rearrangement links TRBV5-5 to TRBJ1-4; unclear D gene. Trimming removed 0 bases at V and 10 bases at J, with 13 bases between. The germline CDR1 and CDR2 sequences are SGHKS and YYEKEE (reference sequence). The CDR3 extends over 14 amino acids. The CDR3 DNA reads TGTGCCAGCAGCTTGGCAACGCCCTCGGGAAAACTGTTTTTT. It encodes CASSLATPSGKLFF.

The V and J genes are TRBV7-9 and TRBJ2-1; 7 bases are a match to TRBD2. The CDR3 loop spans 16 amino acids. Germline CDR1 reads SEHNR; CDR2 reads FQNEAQ (reference sequence). J lost 4 bases, V lost 5 bases, and 11 bases had no gene match. The CDR3 reads CASSPGGSGVYNEQFF. The DNA of the CDR3 is TGTGCCAGCAGCCCCGGGGGGAGCGGGGTTTACAATGAGCAGTTCTTC.

This clone was seen only once. The chain employs TRBV18 and TRBJ2-2; 9 bases agree with TRBD1. Germline V gene sequence: CDR1 KGHSH, CDR2 LQKENI. The V gene end was trimmed by 4 bases and the J gene end by 2 bases; junction bases not matched to a gene: 2. The CDR3 runs to 15 residues. CDR3 region: CASSQDRGNTGELFF. The CDR3 region has the DNA TGTGCCAGCTCACAGGACAGGGGCAACACCGGGGAGCTGTTTTTT. The complete variable domain, with remaining parts taken from reference TRBV18 and TRBJ2-2, reads NAGVMQNPRHLVRRRGQEARLRCSPMKGHSHVYWYRQLPEEGLKFMVYLQKENIIDESGMPKERFSAEFPKEGPSILRIQQVVRGDSAAYFCASSQDRGNTGELFFGEGSRLTVL.

J is TRBJ1-5 and V is TRBV7-2; D call uncertain. V lost 5 bases and J lost 2, with 13 bases in between. This CDR3 contains 15 residues. Looked up from germline, CDR1 is SGHTA and CDR2 is FQGNSA. The CDR3 here is CASSLNRGGNQPQHF. The CDR3 bases are TGTGCCAGCAGCCTCAACCGGGGTGGCAATCAGCCCCAGCATTTT.

The chain combines TRBV5-5 with TRBJ2-7; 8 bases fit TRBD2. Germline V lookup: CDR1 SGHKS, CDR2 YYEKEE (reference sequence). The CDR3 covers 17 residues. V was clipped by 3 bases and J by 2 bases; unmatched bases: 13. The CDR3 region is CASSSRPLAGAAYEQYF. The CDR3, as DNA: TGTGCCAGCAGCTCCCGCCCCCTAGCGGGTGCGGCCTACGAGCAGTACTTC.

This clone appeared a few times. The gene calls are TRBV30 and TRBJ2-2, with D maybe TRBD1 (6 bases). The CDR3 length is 16 residues. V gave up 4 bases and J gave up 5 bases, with 20 bases separating them. Germline values: CDR1 GTSNPN, CDR2 SVGIG (reference sequence). The CDR3 is CAWTLPGRGLTGELFF. The CDR3 region has the DNA TGTGCCTGGACCCTCCCCGGTAGGGGGTTGACCGGGGAGCTGTTTTTT.

The chain recombines TRBV9 with TRBJ1-1; D not resolved. Trimming shortened V by 3 bases and J by 3 bases, and 12 bases separated the two germline ends. The CDR3 runs to 14 residues. The V gene's germline CDR1 is SGDLS and CDR2 YYNGEE. The CDR3 sequence: CASSGPPADTEAFF. The CDR3 region has the DNA TGTGCCAGCAGCGGTCCCCCGGCGGACACTGAAGCTTTCTTT.

V is TRBV7-3 and J is TRBJ1-2; D remains unclear. The V and J ends lost 3 bases and 3 bases respectively, with 8 bases between them. The CDR3 is 13 amino acids. From germline, CDR1 is SGHTA and CDR2 FQGTGA. CDR3 residues: CASSFYKDYGYTF. The CDR3 DNA reads as TGTGCCAGCAGCTTTTACAAAGACTATGGCTACACCTTC.

This clone was observed a few times. This CDR3 reads CASSRTEDYGYTF. The CDR3 DNA reads TGTGCCAGCAGCCGGACAGAGGACTATGGCTACACCTTC. The rearrangement joins TRBV7-9 to TRBJ1-2; TRBD1 is a possible D gene (6 bases). Germline lookup yields CDR1 SEHNR and CDR2 FQNEAQ (reference sequence). The length of the CDR3 is 13 residues. V lost 5 bases and J lost 3, with 10 bases in between.

The J gene is TRBJ2-6, the V gene TRBV5-5; no clear D. This CDR3 has 16 amino acids. Trimming removed 4 bases at V and 0 bases at J, with 11 bases between. Germline V gene sequence: CDR1 SGHKS, CDR2 YYEKEE (reference sequence). The CDR3 spells CASSPRVDSGANVLTF. DNA of the CDR3: TGTGCCAGCAGCCCCCGGGTGGACTCTGGGGCCAACGTCCTGACTTTC.

This rearrangement joins TRBV4-1 to TRBJ1-2; TRBD1 is a possible D gene (6 bases). The V gene lost 0 bases and the J gene lost 1 base, with 9 bases spanning the gap. CDR3 length: 15 amino acids. Per germline, CDR1 MGHRA and CDR2 YSYEKL. CDR3 in amino acids: CASSQDGGINYGYTF. Written as DNA, the CDR3 is TGCGCCAGCAGCCAAGATGGGGGCATTAACTATGGCTACACCTTC.

V usage is TRBV4-2 and J usage is TRBJ1-2, with 8 bases aligning to TRBD1. Germline loops: CDR1 LGHNA, CDR2 YNFKEQ. The CDR3 is made up of 15 amino acids. The V segment lost 4 bases and the J segment 4 bases; nucleotides outside the gene matches: 8. CDR3 nucleotide sequence: TGTGCCAGCAGCCGACTACAGGGGGACTTCTATGGCTACACCTTC. The encoded protein is CASSRLQGDFYGYTF.

Of note for this clone: At one end, the junction sequence differs from germline, possibly due to a read error. CDR3 sequence: CASGDLNAEAFF. Here the CDR3 DNA reads TGCGCCAGCGGGGACTTGAACGCTGAAGCTTTCTTT. This chain joins TRBV10-2 and TRBJ1-1; D perhaps matches TRBD1 (5 bases). This CDR3 is 12 amino acids long. Germline CDR1 WSHSY, CDR2 SAAADI.

J is TRBJ1-2 and V is TRBV10-3, with 8 bases identical to TRBD1. V gave up 7 bases and J gave up 1 base; unmatched junction bases: 17. CDR1 is ENHRY, CDR2 SYGVKD, per germline. The CDR3 contains 18 residues. This CDR3 is CAIKGTRTGPKGNYGYTF. The DNA of the CDR3 is TGTGCCATCAAGGGGACCCGGACAGGGCCTAAGGGTAACTATGGCTACACCTTC.

This sequence joins TRBV6-5 and TRBJ2-5, with TRBD1 matching over 10 bases. Germline V lookup: CDR1 MNHEY, CDR2 SVGAGI. The CDR3 runs 13 residues. The ends lost 5 bases at V and 4 bases at J; junction bases unmatched: 1. The CDR3 nucleotides are TGTGCCAGCAGTCGGGACAGGGGAGAGACCCAGTACTTC. It specifies CASSRDRGETQYF.

The V and J genes are TRBV11-2 and TRBJ1-5; 7 positions agree with TRBD1. This CDR3 is 15 amino acids long. V was clipped by 5 bases and J by 11 bases; unmatched bases: 15. Germline CDR1 reads SGHAT; CDR2 reads FQNNGV. The chain's CDR3 is CASSLSQGGAGAQHF. In DNA form, the CDR3 reads TGTGCCAGCAGCCTCTCTCAGGGGGGCGCAGGAGCCCAGCATTTT.

The chain employs TRBV5-1 and TRBJ1-1, with TRBD1 matching over 10 bases. CDR1 is SGHRS and CDR2 is YFSETQ in the germline V gene. This CDR3 is 15 amino acids long. Losses at the gene ends were 1 base for V and 4 bases for J; bases not matched to a gene: 4. CDR3 coding DNA: TGCGCCAGCAGCTTGTGGACAGGGGGAACCACTGAAGCTTTCTTT. Translation gives CASSLWTGGTTEAFF.

The genes are TRBV7-2 and TRBJ2-7; 8 positions match TRBD1. Per germline, CDR1 SGHTA and CDR2 FQGNSA. Trimming cost V 0 bases and J 1 base; bases outside gene matches: 2. The CDR3 runs 15 residues. The CDR3 region has the DNA TGTGCCAGCAGCTTAGCGGGGACAGGTTCCTACGAGCAGTACTTC. Translating it yields CASSLAGTGSYEQYF.

This clone has only a few counts. V usage is TRBV5-1 and J usage is TRBJ2-1; 9 nucleotides line up with TRBD1. Trimming cost V 3 bases and J 7 bases; bases outside gene matches: 8. Germline V lookup: CDR1 SGHRS, CDR2 YFSETQ. The CDR3 is 15 residues long. CDR3 sequence reads: CASSYFAGTGNEQFF. The CDR3 bases are TGCGCCAGCAGCTACTTTGCCGGGACAGGGAATGAGCAGTTCTTC.

The chain has TRBV2 and TRBJ1-4; possibly TRBD1 for D (6 bases). V was shortened by 6 bases and J by 4 bases, with 9 bases between the two germline ends. The V gene's germline CDR1 is SNHLY and CDR2 FYNNEI. The CDR3 sequence is 13 residues long. Here the CDR3 reads CASRGQLNEKLFF. The CDR3 nucleotides are TGTGCCAGCAGAGGACAGCTTAATGAAAAACTGTTTTTT.

The chain is built from TRBV2 and TRBJ2-3; 11 bases are shared with TRBD2. Trimming removed 2 bases from V and 0 bases from J; junction bases left unmatched: 7. The length of the CDR3 is 18 residues. Germline V gene sequence: CDR1 SNHLY, CDR2 FYNNEI. CDR3 region: CASSERTSGPISTDTQYF. DNA of the CDR3: TGTGCCAGCAGTGAAAGGACTAGCGGGCCAATTAGCACAGATACGCAGTATTTT.

The chain has TRBV6-2 or TRBV6-3 and TRBJ2-2, with no clear D. V gave up 2 bases and J gave up 4 bases, with 14 bases separating them. Germline CDR1 and CDR2: MNHEY and SVGEGT. This CDR3 region has 16 residues. CDR3 sequence: CASSYAHHSTTGELFF. The CDR3 region has the DNA TGTGCCAGCAGTTACGCCCACCATAGTACCACCGGGGAGCTGTTTTTT.